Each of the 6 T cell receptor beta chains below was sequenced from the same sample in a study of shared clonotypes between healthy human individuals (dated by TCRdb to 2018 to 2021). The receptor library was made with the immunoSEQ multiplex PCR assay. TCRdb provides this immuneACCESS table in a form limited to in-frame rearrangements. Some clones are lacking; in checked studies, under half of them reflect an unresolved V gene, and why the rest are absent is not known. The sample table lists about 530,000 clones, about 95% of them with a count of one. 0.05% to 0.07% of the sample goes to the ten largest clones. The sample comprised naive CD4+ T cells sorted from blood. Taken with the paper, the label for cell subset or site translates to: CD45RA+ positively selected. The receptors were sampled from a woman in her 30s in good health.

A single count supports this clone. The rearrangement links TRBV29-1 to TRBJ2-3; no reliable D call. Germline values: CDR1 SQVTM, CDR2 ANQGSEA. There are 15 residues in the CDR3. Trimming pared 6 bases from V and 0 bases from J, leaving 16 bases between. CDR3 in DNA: TGCAGCGTCCAAAACGTAGTCTCTAGCACAGATACGCAGTATTTT. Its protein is CSVQNVVSSTDTQYF.

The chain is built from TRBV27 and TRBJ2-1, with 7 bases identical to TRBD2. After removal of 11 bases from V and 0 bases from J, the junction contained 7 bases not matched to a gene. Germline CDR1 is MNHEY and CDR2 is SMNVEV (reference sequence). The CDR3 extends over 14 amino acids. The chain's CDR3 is CASRRESSYNEQFF. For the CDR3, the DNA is TGTGCCTCCAGGCGGGAGAGCTCCTACAATGAGCAGTTCTTC.

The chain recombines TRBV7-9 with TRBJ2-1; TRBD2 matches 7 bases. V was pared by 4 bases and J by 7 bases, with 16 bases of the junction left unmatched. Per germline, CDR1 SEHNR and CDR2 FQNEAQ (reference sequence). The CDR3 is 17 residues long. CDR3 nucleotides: TGTGCCAGCAGCTCAGGGCCCGCGGGGCCGGGAGGAAATGAGCAGTTCTTC. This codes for CASSSGPAGPGGNEQFF. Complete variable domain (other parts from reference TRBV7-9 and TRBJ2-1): DTGVSQNPRHKITKRGQNVTFRCDPISEHNRLYWYRQTLGQGPEFLTYFQNEAQLEKSRLLSDRFSAERPKGSFSTLEIQRTEQGDSAMYLCASSSGPAGPGGNEQFFGPGTRLTVL.

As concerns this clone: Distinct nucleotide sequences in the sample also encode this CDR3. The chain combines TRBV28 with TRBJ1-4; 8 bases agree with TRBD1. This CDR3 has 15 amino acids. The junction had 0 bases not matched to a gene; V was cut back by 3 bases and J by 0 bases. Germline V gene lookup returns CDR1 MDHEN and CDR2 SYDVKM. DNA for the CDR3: TGTGCCAGCAGTTTGACAGGGGCAACTAATGAAAAACTGTTTTTT. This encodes CASSLTGATNEKLFF.

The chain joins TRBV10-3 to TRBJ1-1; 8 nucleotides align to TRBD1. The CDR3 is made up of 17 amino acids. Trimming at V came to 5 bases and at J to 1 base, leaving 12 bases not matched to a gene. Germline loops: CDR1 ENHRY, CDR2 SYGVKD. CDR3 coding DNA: TGTGCCATCAGTACTCAGGGGGCGCAGAGCCCGAACACTGAAGCTTTCTTT. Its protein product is CAISTQGAQSPNTEAFF.

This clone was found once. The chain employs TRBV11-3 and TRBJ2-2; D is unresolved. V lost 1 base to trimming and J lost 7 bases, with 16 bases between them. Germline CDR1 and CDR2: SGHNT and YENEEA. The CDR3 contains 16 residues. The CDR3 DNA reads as TGTGCCAGCAGCTTAGGCCGGCCCTCGCCCGGCGGGGAGCTGTTTTTT. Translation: CASSLGRPSPGGELFF. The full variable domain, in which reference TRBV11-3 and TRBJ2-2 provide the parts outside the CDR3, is EAGVVQSPRYKIIEKKQPVAFWCNPISGHNTLYWYLQNLGQGPELLIRYENEEAVDDSQLPKDRFSAERLKGVDSTLKIQPAELGDSAVYLCASSLGRPSPGGELFFGEGSRLTVL.